The source of this T cell receptor (beta chain) is a study of blood T cell repertoires in COVID-19. Overall study context: Italy, Spain and the United States were the sources of the convalescent and acute COVID-19 samples. PBMCs, B-cell-depleted T cells, or T cells were the source of the cDNA or gDNA that made up the material.

In the authors' workflow: From reference gene primer amplification, estimates of nucleated cell counts were derived. The table came from immunoSEQ multiplex PCR; TCRdb's copy has only in-frame clones and leaves some out. That table is the source of V, J and clone size, and D and trimming were worked out from the DNA. The profile covers about 62,000 clones, with around 90% appearing a single time and 5.5% to 6.5% taken by the ten largest. The germline V gene has CDR1 SGHAT and CDR2 FQNNGV. With 3 bases removed from V and 4 bases from J, the gap between germline ends came to 10 bases. The CDR3 runs 14 residues.

The sequence was obtained from a human donor in a cohort sampled during active COVID-19. The chain joins TRBV11-2 to TRBJ1-3; possibly TRBD1 for D (5 bases). Sequenced input: peripheral blood. The CDR3 coding sequence is TGTGCCAGCAGCTTGGGGGGAACAGGAAACACCATATATTTT. It codes for CASSLGGTGNTIYF.